Listed below are T cell receptor beta chains from one sample, sequenced in a study of OX40 agonist ivuxolimab in advanced cancers. Using immunoSEQ multiplex PCR, the repertoire was profiled, and TCRdb retains in-frame clones only, with some absent. Of about 25,000 clones in the sample, 65% to 90% are singletons; the top ten hold approximately 42%. Sequencing used CD4+ or CD8+ T cells sorted from blood, obtained in a trial of the OX40 agonist ivuxolimab. The receptors were sampled from an adult with an advanced solid tumor such as melanoma, head and neck, liver or kidney cancer. The CDR3 runs from the conserved cysteine through the conserved F or W. The D gene is left open where the match is weak. Clone size is given for some rows only: seen once, a few or many times, or a class if the clone is expanded.

clone size | J gene | V gene | D gene | CDR3 protein | CDR3 DNA
. | TRBJ2-3 | TRBV6-1 | TRBD1 | CASMRQGTDTQYF | TGTGCCAGCATGAGACAGGGGACAGATACGCAGTATTTT
once | TRBJ1-6 | TRBV19 | . | CASSIRSQYNSPLHF | TGTGCCAGTAGTATCCGGTCCCAGTATAATTCACCCCTCCACTTT
. | TRBJ2-7 | TRBV10-1 | . | CASSDWSSYEQYF | TGCGCCAGCAGTGATTGGAGCTCCTACGAGCAGTACTTC
. | TRBJ1-4 | TRBV4-1 | TRBD1 | CASSPWDSNEKLFF | TGCGCCAGCAGCCCCTGGGACAGTAATGAAAAACTGTTTTTT
. | TRBJ1-2 | TRBV27 | . | CASSPTTWATNGYTF | TGTGCCAGCAGTCCAACTACCTGGGCGACAAATGGCTACACCTTC
. | TRBJ1-2 | TRBV19 | TRBD1 | CASSETGIHGYTF | TGTGCCAGTTCAGAGACAGGGATTCATGGCTACACCTTC
. | TRBJ2-1 | TRBV7-2 | . | CASSLETGALFVEQFF | TGTGCCAGCAGCTTAGAGACGGGGGCTCTTTTTGTTGAGCAGTTCTTC
. | TRBJ2-7 | TRBV2 | . | CASSLGPGSYEQYF | TGTGCCAGCAGTTTAGGGCCCGGCTCCTACGAGCAGTACTTC
. | TRBJ2-7 | TRBV11-2 | . | CASRGGRAYEQYF | TGTGCCAGCAGAGGTGGCAGGGCGTACGAGCAGTACTTC
. | TRBJ2-1 | TRBV30 | . | CAWSVNGMFF | TGTGCCTGGAGTGTAAACGGAATGTTCTTC
once | TRBJ2-7 | TRBV7-9 | . | CASSGEEGEGRAYEQYF | TGTGCCAGCAGCGGGGAGGAGGGGGAAGGGCGGGCCTACGAGCAGTACTTC
. | TRBJ2-3 | TRBV28 | TRBD2 | CASRLSGGGVADTQYF | TGTGCCAGCAGGCTCAGCGGGGGGGGAGTAGCAGATACGCAGTATTTT
. | TRBJ2-1 | TRBV7-6 | . | CASSLVAGSWKDEQFF | TGTGCCAGCAGCTTAGTGGCGGGATCTTGGAAGGATGAGCAGTTCTTC
. | TRBJ1-4 | TRBV30 | TRBD1 | CAWSVTGAEEKLFF | TGTGCCTGGAGTGTAACAGGGGCGGAGGAAAAACTGTTTTTT
. | TRBJ2-4 | TRBV27 | . | CASSLSAGGSGKNIQYF | TGTGCCAGCAGTTTATCGGCAGGGGGGAGCGGGAAAAACATTCAGTACTTC
. | TRBJ2-3 | TRBV2 | . | CASSAITSTDTQYF | TGTGCCAGCAGCGCAATTACTAGCACAGATACGCAGTATTTT
few | TRBJ1-2 | TRBV7-9 | . | CASSTDSRGYTF | TGTGCCAGCAGCACGGACTCCCGGGGCTACACCTTC
. | TRBJ2-7 | TRBV6-5 | . | CASSLRTGYGYEQYF | TGTGCCAGCAGCCTAAGGACGGGTTACGGCTACGAGCAGTACTTC
. | TRBJ2-2 | TRBV5-4 | TRBD2 | CAASGGGTGELFF | TGTGCCGCATCGGGGGGTGGGACCGGGGAGCTGTTTTTT
. | TRBJ2-1 | TRBV18 | . | CASSPRQDEQFF | TGTGCCAGCTCACCAAGGCAGGATGAGCAGTTCTTC
. | TRBJ1-1 | TRBV6-6 | . | CASSYLPRGKYTEAFF | TGTGCCAGCAGTTACCTCCCTAGGGGGAAGTACACTGAAGCTTTCTTT
once | TRBJ2-1 | TRBV30 | TRBD2 | CACPSGRPNNEQFF | TGTGCCTGTCCCAGCGGGAGGCCTAACAATGAGCAGTTCTTC
once | TRBJ2-1 | TRBV28 | . | CASSLARGNEQFF | TGTGCCAGCAGTTTAGCCAGGGGCAATGAGCAGTTCTTC
. | TRBJ2-7 | TRBV27 | . | CASSPAFDYEQYF | TGTGCCAGCAGTCCCGCCTTTGACTACGAGCAGTACTTC
. | TRBJ2-5 | TRBV28 | TRBD1 | CASSSGQGAGETQYF | TGTGCCAGCAGTTCCGGACAGGGGGCTGGGGAGACCCAGTACTTC
. | TRBJ1-2 | TRBV5-6 | . | CASSLESLGGGYTF | TGTGCCAGCAGCTTGGAGTCGCTAGGAGGCGGCTACACCTTC
. | TRBJ2-3 | TRBV29-1 | . | CSVGIGAASTDTQYF | TGCAGCGTTGGGATAGGAGCGGCTAGCACAGATACGCAGTATTTT
. | TRBJ2-2 | TRBV4-1 | . | CASSLYSSETNTGELFF | TGCGCCAGCAGCCTCTACTCTAGCGAGACGAACACCGGGGAGCTGTTTTTT
. | TRBJ2-7 | TRBV7-2 | TRBD2 | CASRPRLAGGAQGYYEQYF | TGTGCCAGCAGGCCACGACTAGCGGGAGGTGCCCAAGGGTACTACGAGCAGTACTTC
. | TRBJ2-7 | TRBV27 | TRBD1 | CASSRTGGSSYEQYF | TGTGCCAGCAGCAGGACAGGGGGGAGCTCCTACGAGCAGTACTTC
few | TRBJ1-5 | TRBV6-5 | . | CASSYSSDQPQHF | TGTGCCAGCAGTTACTCGTCAGATCAGCCCCAGCATTTT
. | TRBJ1-2 | TRBV2 | TRBD1 | CASWTGGVYYGYTF | TGTGCCAGCTGGACAGGGGGCGTTTACTATGGCTACACCTTC
once | TRBJ2-2 | TRBV7-2 | . | CASSLEVGPNTGELFF | TGTGCCAGCAGCTTAGAGGTCGGACCGAACACCGGGGAGCTGTTTTTT
few | TRBJ1-5 | TRBV15 | . | CATSRQGYDQPQHF | TGTGCCACCAGCAGACAGGGGTATGATCAGCCCCAGCATTTT
once | TRBJ2-1 | TRBV9 | TRBD2 | CASSATGGPRNEQFF | TGTGCCAGCAGCGCCACGGGAGGGCCTCGGAATGAGCAGTTCTTC
. | TRBJ1-2 | TRBV9 | . | CASSVELSGYGYTF | TGTGCCAGCAGCGTAGAATTGTCTGGCTATGGCTACACCTTC
. | TRBJ2-7 | TRBV13 | TRBD1 | CTSSAGTGAYEQYF | TGTACCAGCAGCGCTGGGACAGGGGCCTACGAGCAGTACTTC
. | TRBJ2-3 | TRBV11-2 | . | CASSLGRTSTDTQYF | TGTGCCAGCAGCTTAGGGCGCACTAGCACAGATACGCAGTATTTT
. | TRBJ2-2 | TRBV5-1 | TRBD2 | CASSLWPPGLAGGNTGELFF | TGCGCCAGCAGCTTGTGGCCACCGGGACTAGCGGGAGGGAACACCGGGGAGCTGTTTTTT
few | TRBJ1-2 | TRBV28 | . | CASSLFAGGYGYTF | TGTGCCAGCAGTTTATTTGCGGGCGGCTATGGCTACACCTTC